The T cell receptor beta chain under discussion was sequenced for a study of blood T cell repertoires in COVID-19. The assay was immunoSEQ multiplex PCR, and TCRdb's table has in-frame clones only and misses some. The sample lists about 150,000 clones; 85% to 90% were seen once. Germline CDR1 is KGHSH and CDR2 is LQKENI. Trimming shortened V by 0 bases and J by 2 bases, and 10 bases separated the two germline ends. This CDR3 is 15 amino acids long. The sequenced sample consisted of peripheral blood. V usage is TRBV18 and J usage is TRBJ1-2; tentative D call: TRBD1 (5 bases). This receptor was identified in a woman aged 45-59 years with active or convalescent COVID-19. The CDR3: CASSPPFQGNYGYTF. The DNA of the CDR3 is TGTGCCAGCTCACCACCTTTTCAGGGCAACTATGGCTACACCTTC.